The rows below give T cell receptor beta chains drawn from one sample of a study of T cell responses to AZD1222 COVID-19 vaccine. Only in-frame clones appear in the TCRdb table, and some are missing; sequencing was by immunoSEQ multiplex PCR. There are around 60,000 clones in the sample; about four fifths occur only once, and 20% to 30% lies in the top ten. Source: peripheral blood, taken 28 days after the second AZD1222 dose. These receptors all stem from an adult who received the AZD1222 COVID-19 vaccine. CDR3s include the opening cysteine and the closing phenylalanine or tryptophan. The D gene is left open where the match is weak. Only part of the rows carry a size: once, few, many, or a class if the clone is expanded.

>-|TRBV18|TRBJ1-1|-
CASSLWGARGPEAFF
TGTGCCAGCTCATTGTGGGGGGCGCGCGGCCCTGAAGCTTTCTTT
>-|TRBV24-1|TRBJ2-2|-
CATRAGQNTGELFF
TGTGCCACTCGCGCTGGTCAGAACACCGGGGAGCTGTTTTTT
>-|TRBV14|TRBJ2-5|-
CASSQGSPSATQYF
TGTGCCAGCAGCCAAGGGAGCCCCTCAGCGACCCAGTACTTC
>-|TRBV7-9|TRBJ2-4|TRBD1
CASSLGQGRNIQYF
TGTGCCAGCAGCTTAGGACAGGGGAGGAACATTCAGTACTTC
>-|TRBV7-2|TRBJ1-4|TRBD1
CASSLGGQGTEKLFF
TGTGCCAGCAGCTTAGGGGGACAGGGGACTGAAAAACTGTTTTTT
>-|TRBV5-1|TRBJ1-2|-
CASSLVTERGYTF
TGCGCCAGCAGCTTGGTGACGGAGAGGGGCTACACCTTC
>-|TRBV7-3|TRBJ2-2|-
CASSLIRDNTGELFF
TGTGCCAGCAGCTTAATCAGGGATAACACCGGGGAGCTGTTTTTT
>once|TRBV3-1/TRBV3-2|TRBJ2-2|-
CASSPLAGNGELFF
TGTGCCAGCAGCCCCCTGGCAGGCAACGGGGAGCTGTTTTTT
>-|TRBV6-6|TRBJ2-7|-
CASSFSQGEQYF
TGTGCCAGCAGTTTTTCGCAGGGTGAGCAGTACTTC
>-|TRBV3-1/TRBV3-2|TRBJ1-3|-
CASSQDRDTGGGNTIYF
TGTGCCAGCAGCCAAGATAGGGACACGGGAGGTGGAAACACCATATATTTT
>-|TRBV7-9|TRBJ1-2|-
CASSLGTGPYGYTF
TGTGCCAGCAGCTTAGGGACGGGACCTTATGGCTACACCTTC
>few|TRBV7-2|TRBJ2-1|-
CASSLGGHNEQFF
TGTGCCAGCAGCTTAGGCGGCCACAATGAGCAGTTCTTC
>-|TRBV6-1|TRBJ2-3|TRBD2
CASSEAPRTSVSTDTQYF
TGTGCCAGCAGTGAAGCGCCCCGGACTAGCGTTAGCACAGATACGCAGTATTTT
>-|TRBV3-1/TRBV3-2|TRBJ1-2|-
CASSLLGQLKVNYGYTF
TGTGCCAGCAGCCTCCTAGGACAGCTTAAGGTTAACTATGGCTACACCTTC
>-|TRBV10-3|TRBJ2-7|TRBD1
CAISESNRGPREQYF
TGTGCCATCAGTGAGTCGAACAGGGGACCCCGCGAGCAGTACTTC
>-|TRBV4-1|TRBJ2-7|TRBD1
CASSQYLSDRGYEQYF
TGCGCCAGCAGCCAATATCTGAGCGACAGGGGCTACGAGCAGTACTTC
>-|TRBV9|TRBJ1-2|-
CASSGQPVYGYTF
TGTGCCAGCAGCGGACAGCCGGTCTATGGCTACACCTTC
>-|TRBV7-8|TRBJ1-1|-
CASSYSGTPNTEAFF
TGTGCCAGCAGCTACTCCGGGACACCGAACACTGAAGCTTTCTTT
>-|TRBV10-2|TRBJ2-4|-
CASSGGGSKNIQYF
TGCGCCAGCAGTGGGGGAGGCTCCAAAAACATTCAGTACTTC
>-|TRBV7-2|TRBJ2-2|TRBD2
CASGWTSGRGELFF
TGTGCCAGCGGATGGACTAGCGGGAGAGGGGAGCTGTTTTTT
>-|TRBV7-3|TRBJ2-1|-
CASSLGIELFF
TGTGCCAGCAGCTTAGGCATTGAGTTGTTCTTC
>-|TRBV7-2|TRBJ2-7|-
CASSFSPDSYEQYF
TGTGCCAGCAGCTTTTCTCCTGACTCCTACGAGCAGTACTTC
>-|TRBV5-1|TRBJ2-7|TRBD1
CASSLAGGQGFYEQYF
TGCGCCAGCAGCTTGGCCGGGGGACAGGGGTTCTACGAGCAGTACTTC
>few|TRBV28|TRBJ1-6|-
CASSQGWNSPLHF
TGTGCCAGCAGCCAAGGCTGGAATTCACCCCTCCACTTT
>-|TRBV7-2|TRBJ2-3|-
CASSLAQGTDTQYF
TGTGCCAGCAGCTTAGCCCAGGGCACAGATACGCAGTATTTT
>-|TRBV3-1/TRBV3-2|TRBJ1-2|-
CASSRQSDYGYTF
TGTGCCAGCAGCCGACAGAGTGACTATGGCTACACCTTC
>-|TRBV5-1|TRBJ1-5|TRBD1
CASSLGDRNQPQHF
TGCGCCAGCAGCTTGGGGGACAGAAATCAGCCCCAGCATTTT
>-|TRBV9|TRBJ1-3|-
CASSVGFGTGTSF
-
>medium-sized|TRBV28|TRBJ1-5|-
CASTWEGWNQPQHF
TGTGCCAGCACCTGGGAGGGGTGGAATCAGCCCCAGCATTTT
>few|TRBV5-4|TRBJ2-5|-
CASSLGQTQETQYF
TGTGCCAGCAGCTTGGGACAGACCCAAGAGACCCAGTACTTC
>-|TRBV5-4|TRBJ2-5|TRBD2
CASSPGTSPETQYF
TGTGCCAGCAGCCCCGGGACTAGCCCCGAGACCCAGTACTTC
>-|TRBV28|TRBJ1-4|-
CASSRQVANEKLFF
TGTGCCAGCAGTAGGCAGGTGGCGAATGAAAAACTGTTTTTT
>-|TRBV6-2/TRBV6-3|TRBJ1-5|TRBD1
CASSYKDRGLRSNQPQHF
TGTGCCAGCAGTTACAAGGACAGGGGGCTTAGGAGCAATCAGCCCCAGCATTTT
>-|TRBV28|TRBJ1-2|-
CASSPPGQSNYGYTF
TGTGCCAGCAGCCCGCCGGGGCAGTCTAACTATGGCTACACCTTC
>-|TRBV7-3|TRBJ1-1|-
CASSPHMGQHTEAFF
TGTGCCAGCAGTCCTCACATGGGGCAGCACACTGAAGCTTTCTTT
>few|TRBV7-8|TRBJ1-5|-
CASTTRPGRSSNQPQHF
TGTGCCAGCACCACCAGACCCGGACGTTCTAGCAATCAGCCCCAGCATTTT
>-|TRBV7-9|TRBJ1-1|-
CASSPPIVGGSTEAFF
TGTGCCAGCAGCCCTCCGATTGTCGGGGGTTCCACTGAAGCTTTCTTT
>-|TRBV19|TRBJ1-5|TRBD1
CASRPRDRGNQPQHF
TGTGCCAGTAGGCCAAGGGACAGGGGGAATCAGCCCCAGCATTTT
>-|TRBV12-3/TRBV12-4|TRBJ1-5|-
CASSQERQPQHF
TGTGCCAGCAGTCAGGAGCGTCAGCCCCAGCATTTT
>few|TRBV11-1|TRBJ2-1|-
CASSLVGRDNEQFF
TGTGCCAGCAGCTTAGTGGGAAGAGACAATGAGCAGTTCTTC
>once|TRBV5-3|TRBJ2-1|TRBD2
CARSGVRSGRAANEQFF
TGTGCCAGAAGTGGGGTTAGAAGCGGGAGGGCGGCCAATGAGCAGTTCTTC
>once|TRBV10-3|TRBJ2-2|TRBD1
CAISENPGQGSGPNTGELFF
TGTGCCATCAGTGAGAACCCGGGACAGGGGTCGGGCCCGAACACCGGGGAGCTGTTTTTT
>-|TRBV28|TRBJ1-2|-
CASSPLGGLVYGYTF
TGTGCCAGCAGTCCGCTCGGGGGGCTCGTCTATGGCTACACCTTC
>-|TRBV2|TRBJ1-5|-
CASRGLNQPQHF
TGTGCCAGCCGGGGGCTAAATCAGCCCCAGCATTTT
>few|TRBV4-2|TRBJ2-7|TRBD1
CASSRGQGGQYEQYF
TGTGCCAGCAGCCGGGGACAGGGGGGCCAATACGAGCAGTACTTC
>-|TRBV18|TRBJ2-7|TRBD2
CASSTRTSGRVYEQYF
TGTGCCAGCTCAACCCGGACTAGCGGGAGGGTGTACGAGCAGTACTTC
>-|TRBV27|TRBJ1-5|TRBD1
CASSGQGRGQPQHF
TGTGCCAGCAGTGGACAGGGCAGGGGTCAGCCCCAGCATTTT